The text below deals with one TCR beta chain. Its antigen is undetermined. There was relapse after autologous stem cell transplantation in every patient, and there was variation in brentuximab vedotin exposure. The sample originates from a study of PD-1 blockade in classical Hodgkin lymphoma. The study's findings and limits: Compared with baseline, CD4+ but not CD8+ TCR diversity had risen significantly by C4D1. Possible causes of repertoire differences, disease activity or prior therapy, remain undefined.

Data came from immunoSEQ multiplex PCR; TCRdb stores just in-frame clones and leaves some out. The sample has approximately 98,000 clones; 89% are singletons. Trimming took 0 bases from V and 4 from J, leaving 10 bases between them. In germline, CDR1 is MNHNY, CDR2 SVGAGI (reference sequence). The CDR3 consists of 14 residues. This specimen was peripheral blood mononuclear cells (PBMCs), taken before the second cycle of nivolumab. This clonotype was obtained from a human donor with classical Hodgkin lymphoma. The rearrangement uses TRBV6-6 and TRBJ2-7; D is perhaps TRBD1 (5 bases). The CDR3 sequence is CASSYSMQGYEQYF. The CDR3 coding sequence is TGTGCCAGCAGTTACTCGATGCAGGGATACGAGCAGTACTTC.